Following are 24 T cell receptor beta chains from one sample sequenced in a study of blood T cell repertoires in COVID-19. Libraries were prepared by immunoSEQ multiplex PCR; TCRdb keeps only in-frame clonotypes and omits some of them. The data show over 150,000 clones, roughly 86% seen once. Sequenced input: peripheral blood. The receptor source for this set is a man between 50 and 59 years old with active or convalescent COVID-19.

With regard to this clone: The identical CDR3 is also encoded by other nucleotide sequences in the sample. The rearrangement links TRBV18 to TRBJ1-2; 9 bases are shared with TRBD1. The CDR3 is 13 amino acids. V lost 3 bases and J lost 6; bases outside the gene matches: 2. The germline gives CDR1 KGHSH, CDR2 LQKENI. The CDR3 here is CASSPRQGDGYTF. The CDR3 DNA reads TGTGCCAGCTCACCGCGACAGGGGGATGGCTACACCTTC.

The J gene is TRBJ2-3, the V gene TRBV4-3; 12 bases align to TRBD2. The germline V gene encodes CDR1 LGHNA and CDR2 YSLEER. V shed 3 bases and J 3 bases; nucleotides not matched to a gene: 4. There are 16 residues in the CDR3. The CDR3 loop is CASSQRLAGATDTQYF. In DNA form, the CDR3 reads TGCGCCAGCAGCCAGCGACTAGCGGGGGCGACAGATACGCAGTATTTT.

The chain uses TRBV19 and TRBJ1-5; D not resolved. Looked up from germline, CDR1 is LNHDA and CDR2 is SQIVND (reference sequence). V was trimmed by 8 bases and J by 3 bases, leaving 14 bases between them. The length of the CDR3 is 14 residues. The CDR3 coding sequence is TGTGCCAGTCGCGAAGGACTCTCCAATCAGCCCCAGCATTTT. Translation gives CASREGLSNQPQHF.

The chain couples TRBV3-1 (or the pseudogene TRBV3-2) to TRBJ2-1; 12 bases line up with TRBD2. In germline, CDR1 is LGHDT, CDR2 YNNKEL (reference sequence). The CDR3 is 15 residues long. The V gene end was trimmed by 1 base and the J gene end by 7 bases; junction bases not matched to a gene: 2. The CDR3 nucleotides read TGTGCCAGCAGCCAAGCTAGCGGGAGGGTAAATGAGCAGTTCTTC. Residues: CASSQASGRVNEQFF.

The DNA for the CDR3 is TGTGCCAGTAGTAGGAGCGGTGACGTTGGAAACACCATATATTTT. Its translation is CASSRSGDVGNTIYF. The chain recombines TRBV19 with TRBJ1-3; D not resolved. Trimming shortened V by 4 bases and J by 3 bases, and 13 bases separated the two germline ends. The CDR3 spans 15 residues. Germline V gene sequence: CDR1 LNHDA, CDR2 SQIVND (reference sequence).

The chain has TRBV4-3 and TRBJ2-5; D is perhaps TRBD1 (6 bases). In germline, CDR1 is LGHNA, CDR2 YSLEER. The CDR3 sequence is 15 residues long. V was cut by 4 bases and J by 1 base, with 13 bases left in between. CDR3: CASSRLARGQETQYF. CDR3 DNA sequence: TGCGCCAGCAGCCGGCTTGCCAGGGGCCAAGAGACCCAGTACTTC.

This CDR3 is CASRSTGVGQETQYF. CDR3 nucleotides: TGTGCCAGCAGGAGTACAGGAGTCGGGCAAGAGACCCAGTACTTC. The V gene is TRBV27, the J gene TRBJ2-5; a possible D gene is TRBD1 (5 bases). There are 15 residues in the CDR3. CDR1 MNHEY and CDR2 SMNVEV come from the germline V gene (reference sequence). Between the trimmed V and J ends, which lost 6 bases and 2 bases, there was a span of 16 bases.

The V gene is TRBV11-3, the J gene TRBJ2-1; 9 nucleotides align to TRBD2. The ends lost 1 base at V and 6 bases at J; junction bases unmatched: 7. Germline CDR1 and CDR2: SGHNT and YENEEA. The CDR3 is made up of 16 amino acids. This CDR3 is CASSLVFAGGANEQFF. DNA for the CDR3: TGTGCCAGCAGCTTAGTGTTTGCGGGAGGGGCCAATGAGCAGTTCTTC.

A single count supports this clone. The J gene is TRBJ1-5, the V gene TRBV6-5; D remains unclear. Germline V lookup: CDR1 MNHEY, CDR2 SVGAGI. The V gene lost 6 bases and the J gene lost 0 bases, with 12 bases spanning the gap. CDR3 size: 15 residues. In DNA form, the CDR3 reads TGTGCCAGCAGGCCAACAAGATTTAGCAATCAGCCCCAGCATTTT. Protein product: CASRPTRFSNQPQHF.

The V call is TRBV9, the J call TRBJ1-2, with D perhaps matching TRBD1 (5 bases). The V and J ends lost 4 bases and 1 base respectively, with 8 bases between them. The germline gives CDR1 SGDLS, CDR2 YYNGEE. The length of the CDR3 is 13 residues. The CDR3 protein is CASSLQGNYGYTF. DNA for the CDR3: TGTGCCAGCAGCCTCCAGGGTAACTATGGCTACACCTTC.

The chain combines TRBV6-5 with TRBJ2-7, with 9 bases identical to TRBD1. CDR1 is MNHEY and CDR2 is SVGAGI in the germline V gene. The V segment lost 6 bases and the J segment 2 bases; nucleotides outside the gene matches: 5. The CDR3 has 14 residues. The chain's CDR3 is CASRTGTGTYEQYF. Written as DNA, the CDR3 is TGTGCCAGCAGAACCGGGACAGGGACCTACGAGCAGTACTTC.

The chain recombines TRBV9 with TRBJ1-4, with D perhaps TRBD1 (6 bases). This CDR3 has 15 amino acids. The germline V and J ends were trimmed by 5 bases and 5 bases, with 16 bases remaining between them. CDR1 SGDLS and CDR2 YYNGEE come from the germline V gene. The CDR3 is CASRRTGWENEKLFF. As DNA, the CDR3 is TGTGCCAGCAGAAGAACAGGGTGGGAAAATGAAAAACTGTTTTTT.

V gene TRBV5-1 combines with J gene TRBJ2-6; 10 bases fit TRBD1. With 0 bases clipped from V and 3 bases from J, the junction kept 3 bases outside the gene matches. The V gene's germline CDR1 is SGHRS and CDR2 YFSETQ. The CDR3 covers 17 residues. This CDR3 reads CASSLATGGYGANVLTF. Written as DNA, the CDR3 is TGCGCCAGCAGCTTGGCGACAGGGGGCTATGGGGCCAACGTCCTGACTTTC.

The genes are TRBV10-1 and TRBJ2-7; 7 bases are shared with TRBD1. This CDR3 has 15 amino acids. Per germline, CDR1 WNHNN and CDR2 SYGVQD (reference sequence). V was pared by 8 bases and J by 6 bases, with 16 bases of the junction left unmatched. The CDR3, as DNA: TGCGCCAGCGTCCCAGGGGGTCTAAGGCTGGGCGAGCAGTACTTC. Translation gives CASVPGGLRLGEQYF.

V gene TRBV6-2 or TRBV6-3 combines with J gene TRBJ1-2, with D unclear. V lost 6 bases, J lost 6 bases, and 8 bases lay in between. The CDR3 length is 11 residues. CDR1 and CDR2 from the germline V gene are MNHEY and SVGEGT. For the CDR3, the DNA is TGTGCCAGCAGCTCTTTTAATGGCTACACCTTC. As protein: CASSSFNGYTF.

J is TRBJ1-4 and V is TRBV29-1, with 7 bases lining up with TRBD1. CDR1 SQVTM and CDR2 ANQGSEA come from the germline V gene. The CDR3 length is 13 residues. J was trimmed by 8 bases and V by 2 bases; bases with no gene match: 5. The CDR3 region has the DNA TGCAGCGTTGAATATCAGGGGGGCGAAAAACTGTTTTTT. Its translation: CSVEYQGGEKLFF.

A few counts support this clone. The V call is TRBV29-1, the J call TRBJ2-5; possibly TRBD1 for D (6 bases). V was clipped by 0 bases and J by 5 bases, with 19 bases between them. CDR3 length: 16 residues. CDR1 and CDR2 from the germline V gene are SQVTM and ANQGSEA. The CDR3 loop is CSVEEGGQKLGETQYF. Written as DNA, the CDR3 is TGCAGCGTTGAAGAAGGGGGACAAAAGCTGGGGGAGACCCAGTACTTC.

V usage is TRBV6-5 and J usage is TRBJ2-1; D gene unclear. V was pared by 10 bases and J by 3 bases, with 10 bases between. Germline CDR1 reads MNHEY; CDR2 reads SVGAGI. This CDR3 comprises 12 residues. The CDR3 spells CATRQVYNEQFF. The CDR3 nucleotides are TGTGCCACCCGACAAGTCTACAATGAGCAGTTCTTC.

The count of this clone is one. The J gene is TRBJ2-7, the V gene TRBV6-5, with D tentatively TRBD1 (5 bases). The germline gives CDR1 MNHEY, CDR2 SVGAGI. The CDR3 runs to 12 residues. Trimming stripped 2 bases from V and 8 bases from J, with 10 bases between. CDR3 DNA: TGTGCCAGCAGTTACACAGGCGGAAAGCAGTACTTC. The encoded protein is CASSYTGGKQYF.

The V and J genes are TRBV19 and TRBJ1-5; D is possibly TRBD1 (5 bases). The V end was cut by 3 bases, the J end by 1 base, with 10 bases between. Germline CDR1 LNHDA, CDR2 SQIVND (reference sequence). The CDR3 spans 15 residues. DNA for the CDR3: TGTGCCAGTAGTATTAATAGGGGAAGCAATCAGCCCCAGCATTTT. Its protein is CASSINRGSNQPQHF.

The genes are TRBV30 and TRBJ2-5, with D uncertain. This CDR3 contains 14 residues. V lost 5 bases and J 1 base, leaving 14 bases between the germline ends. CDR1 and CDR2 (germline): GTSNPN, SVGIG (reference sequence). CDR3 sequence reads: CAWGSWASQETQYF. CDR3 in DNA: TGTGCCTGGGGGTCCTGGGCATCCCAAGAGACCCAGTACTTC.

CDR3 coding DNA: TGTGCCAGCAGTCACGGGACTAGCCTCCAAGAGACCCAGTACTTC. Translation gives CASSHGTSLQETQYF. J is TRBJ2-5 and V is TRBV6-5, with 9 positions matching TRBD2. This CDR3 contains 15 residues. Germline CDR1 reads MNHEY; CDR2 reads SVGAGI. With V trimmed by 5 bases and J by 1 base, 5 bases remained unmatched.

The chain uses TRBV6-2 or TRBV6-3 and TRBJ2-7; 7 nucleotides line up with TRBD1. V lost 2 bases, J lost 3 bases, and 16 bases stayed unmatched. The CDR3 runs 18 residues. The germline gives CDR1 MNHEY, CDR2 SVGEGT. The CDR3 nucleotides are TGTGCCAGCAGTTACCACAAAAACGGACAGGTTACTTACTACGAGCAGTACTTC. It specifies CASSYHKNGQVTYYEQYF.

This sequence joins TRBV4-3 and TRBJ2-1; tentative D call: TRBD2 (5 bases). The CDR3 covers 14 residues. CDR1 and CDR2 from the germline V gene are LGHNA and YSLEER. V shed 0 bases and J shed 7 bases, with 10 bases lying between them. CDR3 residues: CASSQDLGSNEQFF. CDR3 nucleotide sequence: TGCGCCAGCAGCCAAGATCTTGGGAGTAATGAGCAGTTCTTC.